The clone carrying this T cell receptor beta chain was seen many times. The antigen is unknown. This sample is part of a study of regulatory T cells in long-lasting Graves disease. Study observations and caveats: Investigators studied peripheral blood only, not thyroid tissue. Persistent disease preferred TRBV28, TRBJ1-2 and TRBJ2-5.

Time point of the sample: newly diagnosed GD, antithyroid drugs for less than 3 months. The TCR library was made from RNA that had been extracted from PBMCs in TRIzol. Per the germline V gene, CDR1 is SNHLY and CDR2 is FYNNEI. This CDR3 has 13 amino acids. V was trimmed by 4 bases and J by 6 bases, leaving 13 bases between them. Combining iRepertoire HTBI primers with Arm-PCR of CDR3 regions, the authors built TCR beta libraries. TCRdb independently ran MiXCR on the multiplex PCR reads; one entry per CDR3 protein. The sample carries 500,000 or so distinct CDR3 sequences, roughly 16% recorded once. This sample also belongs to another study, concerning T cells in Graves' hyperthyroidism and ophthalmopathy. Per that paper: Carried out on the TCR CDR3, a first-round RT-PCR used the HTBI primer set. Blood also held most thyroid clonotypes expanded beyond 0.001.

V and J are TRBV2 and TRBJ2-7; a weak D match, TRBD1 (6 bases). This specimen consisted of peripheral blood mononuclear cells (PBMCs), obtained at new diagnosis, from a patient treated with antithyroid drugs. The clonotype originates from a woman aged 35-65 years with Graves disease. The CDR3 loop is CASSAGRGGEQYF. CDR3 in DNA: TGTGCCAGCAGTGCGGGCAGGGGCGGCGAGCAGTACTTC.